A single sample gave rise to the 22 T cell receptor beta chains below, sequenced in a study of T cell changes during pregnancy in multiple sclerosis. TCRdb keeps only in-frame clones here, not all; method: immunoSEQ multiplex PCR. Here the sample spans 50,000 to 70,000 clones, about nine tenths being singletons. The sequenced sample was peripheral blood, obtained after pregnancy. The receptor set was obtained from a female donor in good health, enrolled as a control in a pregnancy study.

CDR3 bases: TGTGCCAGCAGCTTAAGCGGGGGGGTCAATGAGCAGTTCTTC. As protein: CASSLSGGVNEQFF. This rearrangement joins TRBV7-3 to TRBJ2-1; TRBD2 agrees at 9 bases. CDR1 is SGHTA, CDR2 FQGTGA, per germline. The CDR3 has 14 amino acids. With V trimmed by 1 base and J by 6 bases, 1 base remained unmatched.

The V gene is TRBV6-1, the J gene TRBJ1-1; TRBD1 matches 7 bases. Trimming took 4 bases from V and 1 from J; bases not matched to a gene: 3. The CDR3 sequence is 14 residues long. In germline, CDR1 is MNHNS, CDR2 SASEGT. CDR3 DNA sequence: TGTGCCAGCAGTGTGTGGACAGGGAACACTGAAGCTTTCTTT. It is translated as CASSVWTGNTEAFF.

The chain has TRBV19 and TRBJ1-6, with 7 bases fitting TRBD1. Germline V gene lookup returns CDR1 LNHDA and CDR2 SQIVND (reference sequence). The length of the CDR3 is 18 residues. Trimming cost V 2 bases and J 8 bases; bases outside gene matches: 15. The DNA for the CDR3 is TGTGCCAGTAGTATAACCCCCACAGGGGTTGTTGTAGATTCACCCCTCCACTTT. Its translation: CASSITPTGVVVDSPLHF.

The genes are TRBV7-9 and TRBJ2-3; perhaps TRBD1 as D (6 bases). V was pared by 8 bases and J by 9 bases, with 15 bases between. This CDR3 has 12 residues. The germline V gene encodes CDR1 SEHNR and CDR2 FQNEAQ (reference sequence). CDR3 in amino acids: CASCEDSLTQYF. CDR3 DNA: TGTGCCAGCTGCGAGGACAGCCTCACGCAGTATTTT.

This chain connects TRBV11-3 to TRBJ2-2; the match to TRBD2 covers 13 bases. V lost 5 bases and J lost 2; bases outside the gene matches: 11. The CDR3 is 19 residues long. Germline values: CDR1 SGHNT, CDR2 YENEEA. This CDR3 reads CASSLRLAGGYINTGELFF. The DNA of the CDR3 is TGTGCCAGCAGCCTCCGACTAGCGGGGGGCTATATCAACACCGGGGAGCTGTTTTTT.

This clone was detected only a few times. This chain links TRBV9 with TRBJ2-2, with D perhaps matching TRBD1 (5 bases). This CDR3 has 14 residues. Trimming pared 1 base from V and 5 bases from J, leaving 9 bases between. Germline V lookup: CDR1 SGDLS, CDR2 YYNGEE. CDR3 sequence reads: CASSVLSGTGELFF. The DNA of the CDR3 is TGTGCCAGCAGCGTACTCTCAGGGACCGGGGAGCTGTTTTTT.

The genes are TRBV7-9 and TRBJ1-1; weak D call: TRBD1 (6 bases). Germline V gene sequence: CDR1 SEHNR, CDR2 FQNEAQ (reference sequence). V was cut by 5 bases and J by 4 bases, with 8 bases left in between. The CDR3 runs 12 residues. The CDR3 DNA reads TGTGCCAGCAGCAAACAGGGCACTGAAGCTTTCTTT. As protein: CASSKQGTEAFF. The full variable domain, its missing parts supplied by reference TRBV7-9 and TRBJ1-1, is DTGVSQNPRHKITKRGQNVTFRCDPISEHNRLYWYRQTLGQGPEFLTYFQNEAQLEKSRLLSDRFSAERPKGSFSTLEIQRTEQGDSAMYLCASSKQGTEAFFGQGTRLTVV.

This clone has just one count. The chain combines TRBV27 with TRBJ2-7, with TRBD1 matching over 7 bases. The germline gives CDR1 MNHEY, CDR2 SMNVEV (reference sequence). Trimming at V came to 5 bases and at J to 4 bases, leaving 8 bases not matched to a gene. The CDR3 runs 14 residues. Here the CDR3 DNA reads TGTGCCAGCAGTCTCGGGACAGCCGATTACGAGCAGTACTTC. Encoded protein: CASSLGTADYEQYF.

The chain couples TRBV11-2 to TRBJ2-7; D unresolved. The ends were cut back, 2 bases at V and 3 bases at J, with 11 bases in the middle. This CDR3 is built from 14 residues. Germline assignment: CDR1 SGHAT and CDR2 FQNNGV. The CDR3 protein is CASSLNGQNYEQYF. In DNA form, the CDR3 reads TGTGCCAGCAGCTTAAATGGGCAGAACTACGAGCAGTACTTC.

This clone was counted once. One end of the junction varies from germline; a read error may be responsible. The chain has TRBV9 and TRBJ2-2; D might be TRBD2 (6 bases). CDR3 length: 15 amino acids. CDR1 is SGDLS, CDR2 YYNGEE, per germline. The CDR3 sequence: CASSGLSENTGELFF. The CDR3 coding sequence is TGTGCCAGTAGCGGACTCAGCGAAAACACCGGGGAGCTGTTTTTT.

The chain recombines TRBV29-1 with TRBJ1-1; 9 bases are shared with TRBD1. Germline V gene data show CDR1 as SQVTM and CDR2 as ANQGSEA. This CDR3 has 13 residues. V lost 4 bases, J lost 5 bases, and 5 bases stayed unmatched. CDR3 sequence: CSVAWGQGTEAFF. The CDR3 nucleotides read TGCAGCGTTGCATGGGGACAGGGTACTGAAGCTTTCTTT.

The CDR3 reads CASSLKWLPGDSGNTIYF. In nucleotides, the CDR3 is TGTGCCAGCAGCTTAAAGTGGCTGCCGGGGGACTCTGGAAACACCATATATTTT. This chain joins TRBV7-6 and TRBJ1-3, with a tentative D call TRBD1 (5 bases). The V gene lost 2 bases and the J gene lost 0 bases, with 17 bases spanning the gap. Germline CDR1 is SGHVS and CDR2 is FNYEAQ. The CDR3 covers 18 residues.

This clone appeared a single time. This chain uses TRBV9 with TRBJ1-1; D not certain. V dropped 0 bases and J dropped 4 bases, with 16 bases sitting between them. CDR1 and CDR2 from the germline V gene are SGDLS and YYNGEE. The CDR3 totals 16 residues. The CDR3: CASSVEPNGLFTEAFF. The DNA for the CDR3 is TGTGCCAGCAGCGTAGAACCCAACGGTTTGTTCACTGAAGCTTTCTTT.

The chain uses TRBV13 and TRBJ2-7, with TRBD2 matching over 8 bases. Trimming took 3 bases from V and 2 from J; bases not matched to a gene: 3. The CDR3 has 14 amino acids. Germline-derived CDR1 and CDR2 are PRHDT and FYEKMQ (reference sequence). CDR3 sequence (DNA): TGTGCCAGCAGCTTTAGCGGGGCGACCTACGAGCAGTACTTC. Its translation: CASSFSGATYEQYF.

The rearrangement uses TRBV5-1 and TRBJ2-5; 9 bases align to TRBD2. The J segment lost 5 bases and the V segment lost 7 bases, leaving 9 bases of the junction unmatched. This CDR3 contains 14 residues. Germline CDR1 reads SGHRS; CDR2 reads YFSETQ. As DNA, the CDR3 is TGCGCCAGCTCCGTCGCTAGCGGGGACGAGACCCAGTACTTC. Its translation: CASSVASGDETQYF. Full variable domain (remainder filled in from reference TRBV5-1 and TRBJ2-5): KAGVTQTPRYLIKTRGQQVTLSCSPISGHRSVSWYQQTPGQGLQFLFEYFSETQRNKGNFPGRFSGRQFSNSRSEMNVSTLELGDSALYLCASSVASGDETQYFGPGTRLLVL.

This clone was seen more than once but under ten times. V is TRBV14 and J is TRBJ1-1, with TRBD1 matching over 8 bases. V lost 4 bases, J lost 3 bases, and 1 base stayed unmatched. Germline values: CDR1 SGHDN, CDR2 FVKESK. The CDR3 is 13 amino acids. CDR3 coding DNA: TGTGCCAGCAGCCGGGACAGGTACACTGAAGCTTTCTTT. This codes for CASSRDRYTEAFF.

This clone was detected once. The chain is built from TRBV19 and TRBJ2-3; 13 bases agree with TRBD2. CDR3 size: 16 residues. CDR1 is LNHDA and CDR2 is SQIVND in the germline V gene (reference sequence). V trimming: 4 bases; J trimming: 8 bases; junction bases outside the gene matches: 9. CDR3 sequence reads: CASSTRLAGGQGTQYF. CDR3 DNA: TGTGCCAGTAGTACCCGACTAGCGGGGGGCCAGGGTACGCAGTATTTT. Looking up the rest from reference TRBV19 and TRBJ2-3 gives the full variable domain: DGGITQSPKYLFRKEGQNVTLSCEQNLNHDAMYWYRQDPGQGLRLIYYSQIVNDFQKGDIAEGYSVSREKKESFPLTVTSAQKNPTAFYLCASSTRLAGGQGTQYFGPGTRLTVL.

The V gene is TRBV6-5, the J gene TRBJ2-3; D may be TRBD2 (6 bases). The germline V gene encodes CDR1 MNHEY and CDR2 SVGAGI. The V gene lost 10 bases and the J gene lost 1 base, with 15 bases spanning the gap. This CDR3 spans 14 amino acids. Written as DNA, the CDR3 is TGTGCCACTAACGGAGGGATCGGCACAGATACGCAGTATTTT. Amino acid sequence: CATNGGIGTDTQYF.

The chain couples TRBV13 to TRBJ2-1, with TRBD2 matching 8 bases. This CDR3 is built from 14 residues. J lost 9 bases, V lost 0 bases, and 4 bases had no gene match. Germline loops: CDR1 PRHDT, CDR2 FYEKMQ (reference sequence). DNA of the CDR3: TGTGCCAGCAGCTTAGGGACTAGCGTAGGTGAGCAGTTCTTC. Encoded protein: CASSLGTSVGEQFF.

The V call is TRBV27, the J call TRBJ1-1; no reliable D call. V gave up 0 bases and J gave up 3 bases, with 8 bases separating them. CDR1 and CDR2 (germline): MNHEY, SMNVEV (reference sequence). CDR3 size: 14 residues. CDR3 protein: CASSLSTGDTEAFF. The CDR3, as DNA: TGTGCCAGCAGTTTATCGACCGGGGACACTGAAGCTTTCTTT.

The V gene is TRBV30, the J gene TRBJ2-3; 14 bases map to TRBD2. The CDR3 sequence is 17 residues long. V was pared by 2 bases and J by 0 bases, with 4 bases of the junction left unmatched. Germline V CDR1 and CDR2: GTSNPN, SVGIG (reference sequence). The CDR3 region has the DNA TGTGCCTGGAGTAGGGGACTAGCGGGGGTTAGCACAGATACGCAGTATTTT. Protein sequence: CAWSRGLAGVSTDTQYF.

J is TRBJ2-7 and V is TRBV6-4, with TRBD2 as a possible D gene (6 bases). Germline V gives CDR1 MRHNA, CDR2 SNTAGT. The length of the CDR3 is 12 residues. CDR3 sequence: CAAKPGGYEQYF. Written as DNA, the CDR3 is TGTGCGGCAAAACCCGGGGGATACGAGCAGTACTTC.